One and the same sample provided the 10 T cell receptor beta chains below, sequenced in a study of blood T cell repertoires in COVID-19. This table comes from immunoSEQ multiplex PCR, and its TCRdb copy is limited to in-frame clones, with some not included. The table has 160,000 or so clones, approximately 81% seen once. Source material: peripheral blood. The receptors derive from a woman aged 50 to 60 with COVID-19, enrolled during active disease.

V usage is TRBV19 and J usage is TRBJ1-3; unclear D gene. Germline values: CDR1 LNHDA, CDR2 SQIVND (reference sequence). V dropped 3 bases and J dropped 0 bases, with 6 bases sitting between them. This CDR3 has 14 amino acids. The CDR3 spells CASSMSFSGNTIYF. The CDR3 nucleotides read TGTGCCAGTAGTATGAGCTTCTCTGGAAACACCATATATTTT.

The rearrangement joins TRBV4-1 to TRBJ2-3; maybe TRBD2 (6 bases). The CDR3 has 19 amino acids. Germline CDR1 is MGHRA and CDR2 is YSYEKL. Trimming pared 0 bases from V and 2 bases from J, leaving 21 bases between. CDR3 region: CASSQERAGTYKITDTQYF. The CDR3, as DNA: TGCGCCAGCAGCCAAGAGCGGGCCGGGACTTATAAAATCACAGATACGCAGTATTTT.

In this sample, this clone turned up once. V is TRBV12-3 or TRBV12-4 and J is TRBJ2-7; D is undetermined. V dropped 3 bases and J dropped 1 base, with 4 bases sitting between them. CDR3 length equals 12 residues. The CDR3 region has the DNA TGTGCCAGCAGTTTGGAGTCCTACGAGCAGTACTTC. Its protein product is CASSLESYEQYF.

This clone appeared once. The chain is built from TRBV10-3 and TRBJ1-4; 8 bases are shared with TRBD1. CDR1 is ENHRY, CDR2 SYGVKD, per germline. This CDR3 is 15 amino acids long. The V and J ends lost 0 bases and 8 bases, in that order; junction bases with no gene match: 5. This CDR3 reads CAISESTGASEKLFF. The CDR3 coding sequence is TGTGCCATCAGTGAGTCGACAGGGGCCTCGGAAAAACTGTTTTTT.

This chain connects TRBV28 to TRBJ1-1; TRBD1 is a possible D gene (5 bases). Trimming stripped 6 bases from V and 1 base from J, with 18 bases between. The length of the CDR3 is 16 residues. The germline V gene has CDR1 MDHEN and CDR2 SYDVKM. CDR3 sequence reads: CASSPPQRGWNTEAFF. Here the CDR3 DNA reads TGTGCCAGCAGCCCTCCTCAGCGGGGCTGGAACACTGAAGCTTTCTTT.

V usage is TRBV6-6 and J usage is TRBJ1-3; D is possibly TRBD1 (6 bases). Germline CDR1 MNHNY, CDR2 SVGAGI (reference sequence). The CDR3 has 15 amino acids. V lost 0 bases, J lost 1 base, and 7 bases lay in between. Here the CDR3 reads CASSYSGASGNTIYF. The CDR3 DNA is TGTGCCAGCAGTTACTCGGGGGCGTCTGGAAACACCATATATTTT.

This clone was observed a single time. The CDR3 protein is CASSTRTGQPQHF. CDR3 DNA: TGTGCCAGCAGTACGCGGACGGGGCAGCCCCAGCATTTT. The chain employs TRBV27 and TRBJ1-5; D gene uncertain. The CDR3 sequence is 13 residues long. Trimming removed 5 bases from V and 7 bases from J, with 12 bases in between. Germline V gives CDR1 MNHEY, CDR2 SMNVEV (reference sequence).

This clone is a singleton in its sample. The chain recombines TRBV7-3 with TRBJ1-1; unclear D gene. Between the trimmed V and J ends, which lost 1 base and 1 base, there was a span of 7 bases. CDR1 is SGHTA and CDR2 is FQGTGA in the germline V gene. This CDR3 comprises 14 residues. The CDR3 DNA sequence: TGTGCCAGCAGCTTAAATCAGGCGAACACTGAAGCTTTCTTT. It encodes CASSLNQANTEAFF. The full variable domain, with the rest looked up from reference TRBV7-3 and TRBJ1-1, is GAGVSQTPSNKVTEKGKYVELRCDPISGHTALYWYRQSLGQGPEFLIYFQGTGAADDSGLPNDRFFAVRPEGSVSTLKIQRTERGDSAVYLCASSLNQANTEAFFGQGTRLTVV.

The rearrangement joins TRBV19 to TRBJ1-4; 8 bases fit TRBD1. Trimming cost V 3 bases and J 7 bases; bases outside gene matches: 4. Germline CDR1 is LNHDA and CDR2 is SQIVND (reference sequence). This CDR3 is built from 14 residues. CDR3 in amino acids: CASSMPGGVEKLFF. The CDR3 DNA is TGTGCCAGTAGTATGCCAGGGGGCGTTGAAAAACTGTTTTTT.

The CDR3 region is CSVLPGQALLTTDTQYF. The CDR3 DNA reads TGCAGCGTTCTACCGGGACAGGCATTGCTTACCACAGATACGCAGTATTTT. The rearrangement links TRBV29-1 to TRBJ2-3; TRBD1 matches 8 bases. The germline gives CDR1 SQVTM, CDR2 ANQGSEA. The CDR3 has 17 residues. V shed 5 bases and J 2 bases; nucleotides not matched to a gene: 15.